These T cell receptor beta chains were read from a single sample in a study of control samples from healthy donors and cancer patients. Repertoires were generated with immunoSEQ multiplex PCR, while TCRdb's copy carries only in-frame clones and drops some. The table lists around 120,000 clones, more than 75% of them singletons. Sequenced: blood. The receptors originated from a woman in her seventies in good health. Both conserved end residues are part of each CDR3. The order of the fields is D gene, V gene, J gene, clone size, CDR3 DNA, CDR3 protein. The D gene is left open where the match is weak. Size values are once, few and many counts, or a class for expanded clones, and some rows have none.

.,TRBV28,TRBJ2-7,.,TGTGCCACCACCTCAATTTCCTACGAGCAGTACTTC,CATTSISYEQYF
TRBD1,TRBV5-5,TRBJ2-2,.,TGTGCCAGCAGCAAGCAGGGACAGCACCGGACCGGGGAGCTGTTTTTT,CASSKQGQHRTGELFF
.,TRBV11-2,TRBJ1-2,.,TGTGCCAGCAGCTTAGACAGGGACGGCGGCTACACCTTC,CASSLDRDGGYTF
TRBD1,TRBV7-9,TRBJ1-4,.,TGTGCCAGCAGCTTAGGAACCGGGACAGGGACGAATGAAAAACTGTTTTTT,CASSLGTGTGTNEKLFF
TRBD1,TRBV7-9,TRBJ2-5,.,TGTGCCAGCAGCTTCCAAGGGACAGGGGGCGCGACGGGAGAGACCCAGTACTTC,CASSFQGTGGATGETQYF
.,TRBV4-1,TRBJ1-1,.,TGCGCCAGCAGCCAAGATTATGAGGGCTCGCGGAACACTGAAGCTTTCTTT,CASSQDYEGSRNTEAFF
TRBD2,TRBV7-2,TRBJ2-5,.,TGTGCCAGCAGCTCCTCCGGGGCGGGGGGGCTCGAGACCCAGTACTTC,CASSSSGAGGLETQYF
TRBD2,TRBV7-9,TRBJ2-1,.,TGTGCCAGCAGCCAGCGGGGGGGCCAAGACAATGAGCAGTTCTTC,CASSQRGGQDNEQFF
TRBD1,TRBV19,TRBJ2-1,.,TGTGCCAGTAGTATGGTACAGGGGCCTAAGAATGAGCAGTTCTTC,CASSMVQGPKNEQFF
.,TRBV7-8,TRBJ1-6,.,TGTGCCAGCAAAACCGGGACTAATAATTCACCCCTCCACTTT,CASKTGTNNSPLHF
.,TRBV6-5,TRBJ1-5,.,TGTGCCAGCAGACCGACGGGGGGGGATCAGCCCCAGCATTTT,CASRPTGGDQPQHF
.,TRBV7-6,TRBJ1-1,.,TGTGCCAGCAGCTTGAAGGGGGGTGAGACTGAAGCTTTCTTT,CASSLKGGETEAFF
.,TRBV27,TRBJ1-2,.,TGTGCCAACTGTTCGGCAGGGGTGGAGGGCTACACCTTC,CANCSAGVEGYTF
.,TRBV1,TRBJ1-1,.,TGCACCAGCAGCCTATCCCCCCAGGGGATGAACACTGAAGCTTTCTTT,CTSSLSPQGMNTEAFF
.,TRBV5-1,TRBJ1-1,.,TGCGCCAGCAGCTTGGACGTGGACACTGAAGCTTTCTTT,CASSLDVDTEAFF
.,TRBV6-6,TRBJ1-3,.,TGTGCCAGCAGTTACTCGGGAGGGACTGATGGAAACACCATATATTTT,CASSYSGGTDGNTIYF
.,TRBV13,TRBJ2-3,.,TGTGCCAGCAGTTACCCCCCCGGGGCAAGTCTGTCGGATACGCAGTATTTT,CASSYPPGASLSDTQYF
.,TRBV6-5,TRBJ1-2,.,TGTGCCAGCAGTTACGACGTCGGAAGAAACTATGGCTACACCTTC,CASSYDVGRNYGYTF
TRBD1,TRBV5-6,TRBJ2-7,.,TGTGCCAGCATCATGACAGGGCTACCGCACGAGCAGTACTTC,CASIMTGLPHEQYF
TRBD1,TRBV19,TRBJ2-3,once,TGTGCCGTGGGGGGGGACAGGGCTGACTCAGATACGCAGTATTTT,CAVGGDRADSDTQYF
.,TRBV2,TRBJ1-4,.,TGTGCCAGCAGTGAGGGAGCCCTGGGGGAAAAACTGTTTTTT,CASSEGALGEKLFF
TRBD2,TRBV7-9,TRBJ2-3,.,TGTGCCAGCAGCTTAGGCTTTAGCGGGGATACGCAGTATTTT,CASSLGFSGDTQYF
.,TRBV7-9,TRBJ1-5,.,TGTGCCAGCAGCTTATCAGGAGTCAATCAGCCCCAGCATTTT,CASSLSGVNQPQHF